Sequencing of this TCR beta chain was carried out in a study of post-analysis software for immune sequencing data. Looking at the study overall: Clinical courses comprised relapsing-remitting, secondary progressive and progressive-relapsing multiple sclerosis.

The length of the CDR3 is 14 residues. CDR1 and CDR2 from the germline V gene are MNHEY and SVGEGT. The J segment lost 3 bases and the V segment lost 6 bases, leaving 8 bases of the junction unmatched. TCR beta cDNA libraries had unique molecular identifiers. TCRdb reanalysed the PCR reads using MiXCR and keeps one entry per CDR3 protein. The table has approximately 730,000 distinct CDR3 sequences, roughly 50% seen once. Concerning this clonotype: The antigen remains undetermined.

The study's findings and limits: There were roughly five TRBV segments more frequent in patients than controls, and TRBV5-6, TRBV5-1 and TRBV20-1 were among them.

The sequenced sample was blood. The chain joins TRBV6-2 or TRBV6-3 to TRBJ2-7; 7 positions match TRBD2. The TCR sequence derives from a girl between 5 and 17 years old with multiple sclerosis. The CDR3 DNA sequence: TGTGCCAGCAGCCCTGGACTAGGATTCTACGAGCAGTACTTC. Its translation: CASSPGLGFYEQYF.